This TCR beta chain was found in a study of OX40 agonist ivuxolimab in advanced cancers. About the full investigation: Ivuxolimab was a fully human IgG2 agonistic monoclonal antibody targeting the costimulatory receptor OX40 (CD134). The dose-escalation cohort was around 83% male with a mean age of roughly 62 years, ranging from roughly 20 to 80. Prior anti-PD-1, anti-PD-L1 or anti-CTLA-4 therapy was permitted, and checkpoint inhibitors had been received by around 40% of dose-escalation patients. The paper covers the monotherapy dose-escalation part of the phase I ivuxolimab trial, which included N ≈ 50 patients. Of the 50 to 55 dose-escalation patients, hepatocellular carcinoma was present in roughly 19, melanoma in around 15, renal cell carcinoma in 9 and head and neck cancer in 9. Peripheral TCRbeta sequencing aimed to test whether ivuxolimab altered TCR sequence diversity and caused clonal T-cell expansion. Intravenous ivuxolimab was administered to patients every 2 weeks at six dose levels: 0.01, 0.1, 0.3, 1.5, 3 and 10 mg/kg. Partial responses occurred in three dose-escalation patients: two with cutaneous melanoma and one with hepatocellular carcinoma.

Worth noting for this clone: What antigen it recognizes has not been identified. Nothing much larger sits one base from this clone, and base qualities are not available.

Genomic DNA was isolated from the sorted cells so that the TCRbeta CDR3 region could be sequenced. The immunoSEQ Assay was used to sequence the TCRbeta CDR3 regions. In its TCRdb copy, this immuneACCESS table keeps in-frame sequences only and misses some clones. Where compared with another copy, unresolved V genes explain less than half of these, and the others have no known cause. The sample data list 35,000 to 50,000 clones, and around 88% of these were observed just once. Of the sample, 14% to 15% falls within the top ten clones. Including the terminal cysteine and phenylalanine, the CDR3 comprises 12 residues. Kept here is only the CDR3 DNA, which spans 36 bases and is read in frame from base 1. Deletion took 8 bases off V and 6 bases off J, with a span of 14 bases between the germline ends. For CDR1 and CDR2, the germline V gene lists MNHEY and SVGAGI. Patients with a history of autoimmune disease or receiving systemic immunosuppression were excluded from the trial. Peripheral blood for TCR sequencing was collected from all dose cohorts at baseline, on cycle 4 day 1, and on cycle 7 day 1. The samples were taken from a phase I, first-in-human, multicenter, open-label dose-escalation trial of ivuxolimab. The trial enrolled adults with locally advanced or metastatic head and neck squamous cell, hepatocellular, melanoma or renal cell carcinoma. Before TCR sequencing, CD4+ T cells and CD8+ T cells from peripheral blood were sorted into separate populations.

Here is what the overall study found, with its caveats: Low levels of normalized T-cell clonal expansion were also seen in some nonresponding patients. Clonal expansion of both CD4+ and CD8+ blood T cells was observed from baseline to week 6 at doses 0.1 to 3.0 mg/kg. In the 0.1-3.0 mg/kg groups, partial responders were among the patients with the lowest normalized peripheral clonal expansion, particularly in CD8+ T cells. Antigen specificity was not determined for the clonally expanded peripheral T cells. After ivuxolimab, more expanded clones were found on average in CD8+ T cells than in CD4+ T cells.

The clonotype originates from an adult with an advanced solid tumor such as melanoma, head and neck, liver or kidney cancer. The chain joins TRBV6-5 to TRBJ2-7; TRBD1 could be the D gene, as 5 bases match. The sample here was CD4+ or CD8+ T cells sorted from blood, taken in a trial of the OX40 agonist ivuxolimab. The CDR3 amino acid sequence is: CASGQHSGEQYF. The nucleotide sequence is TGTGCCAGCGGACAACATTCGGGCGAGCAGTACTTC.